This T cell receptor beta chain stems from a study of response to subunit inactivated influenza vaccine. TCRdb analysed the RT-PCR reads with MiXCR anew, one entry per CDR3 protein. The profile shows hundreds of thousands of distinct CDR3 sequences, around 15% of them singletons. Germline CDR1 is SGDLS and CDR2 is YYNGEE. The CDR3 runs to 15 residues. Trimming took off 0 bases at V and 2 bases at J, with 9 bases between the two ends. The sequence was obtained from a man aged 45 to 65 who received an inactivated influenza vaccine. The chain is built from TRBV9 and TRBJ2-4, with unresolved D. The source was PBMCs from blood, collected 14 to 15 days before vaccination. The CDR3 here is CASSVGFGPKNIQYF. CDR3 DNA sequence: TGTGCCAGCAGCGTAGGCTTTGGTCCCAAAAACATTCAGTACTTC.